This T cell receptor (beta chain) is from a study of T cell responses to AZD1222 COVID-19 vaccine. Notes on the study in general: The repertoires were collected only after the peak T cell response. Females outnumbered males among donors, who were mostly white British; clonal diversity was possibly underestimated.

Libraries were prepared by immunoSEQ multiplex PCR; TCRdb keeps only in-frame clonotypes and omits some of them. The sample carries 150,000 or so clones, 85% to 95% recorded once. This clone occurred once. The antigen is undetermined. CDR1 is MNHEY, CDR2 SMNVEV, per germline (reference sequence). CDR3 length equals 14 residues. V gave up 1 base and J gave up 7 bases, with 13 bases separating them. The source is an adult in good health. Here the sequenced sample was peripheral blood, taken on day 0 of AZD1222 vaccination. The chain carries TRBV27 and TRBJ1-2; weak D call: TRBD1 (6 bases). The CDR3 reads CASSLFGGGAGYTF. DNA for the CDR3: TGTGCCAGCAGTTTATTTGGTGGGGGGGCTGGCTACACCTTC.